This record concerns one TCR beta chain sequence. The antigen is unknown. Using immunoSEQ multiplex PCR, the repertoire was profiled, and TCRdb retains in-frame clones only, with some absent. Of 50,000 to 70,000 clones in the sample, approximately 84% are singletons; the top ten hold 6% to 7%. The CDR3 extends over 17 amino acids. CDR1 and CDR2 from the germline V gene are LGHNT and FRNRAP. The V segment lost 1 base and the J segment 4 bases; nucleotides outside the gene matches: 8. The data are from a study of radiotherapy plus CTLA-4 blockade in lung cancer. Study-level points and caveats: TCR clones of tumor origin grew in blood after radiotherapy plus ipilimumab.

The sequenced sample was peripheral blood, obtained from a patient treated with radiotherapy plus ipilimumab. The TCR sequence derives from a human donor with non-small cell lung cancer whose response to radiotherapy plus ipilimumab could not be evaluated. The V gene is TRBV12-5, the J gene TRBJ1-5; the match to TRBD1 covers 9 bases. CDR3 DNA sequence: TGTGCTAGTGGTTTGGCCCTGGGACAGGGAATAAATCAGCCCCAGCATTTT. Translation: CASGLALGQGINQPQHF. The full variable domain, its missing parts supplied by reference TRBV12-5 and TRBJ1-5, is DARVTQTPRHKVTEMGQEVTMRCQPILGHNTVFWYRQTMMQGLELLAYFRNRAPLDDSGMPKDRFSAEMPDATLATLKIQPSEPRDSAVYFCASGLALGQGINQPQHFGDGTRLSIL.